A single sample is the source of the 13 T cell receptor beta chains below, sequenced in a study of cytomegalovirus exposure and HLA in healthy donors. Use of 60 Vbeta and 13 Jbeta primers characterized the PCR. The assay was immunoSEQ multiplex PCR, and TCRdb's table has in-frame clones only and misses some. The sample has 100,000 to 150,000 clones, around 79% seen once; the top ten hold approximately 2.1%. Sequenced input: PBMCs. Every receptor here comes from a woman aged 40 to 55 in good health and CMV-seropositive.

This chain links TRBV5-1 with TRBJ1-6; 10 positions agree with TRBD1. The V gene end was trimmed by 4 bases and the J gene end by 0 bases; junction bases not matched to a gene: 4. CDR1 is SGHRS, CDR2 YFSETQ, per germline. This CDR3 has 17 amino acids. CDR3 protein: CASSRDRGSSYNSPLHF. The CDR3 DNA follows: TGCGCCAGCAGCCGGGACAGGGGAAGCTCCTATAATTCACCCCTCCACTTT. Using reference TRBV5-1 and TRBJ1-6 for the parts outside the CDR3, the full variable domain is KAGVTQTPRYLIKTRGQQVTLSCSPISGHRSVSWYQQTPGQGLQFLFEYFSETQRNKGNFPGRFSGRQFSNSRSEMNVSTLELGDSALYLCASSRDRGSSYNSPLHFGNGTRLTVT.

The genes are TRBV6-1 and TRBJ2-2; D is perhaps TRBD2 (7 bases). The CDR3 has 16 residues. Germline V gene lookup returns CDR1 MNHNS and CDR2 SASEGT. The germline V and J ends were trimmed by 2 bases and 5 bases, with 15 bases remaining between them. CDR3 DNA: TGTGCCAGCAGTGAACAAGGGGGGGAGTGGACCGGGGAGCTGTTTTTT. It is translated as CASSEQGGEWTGELFF.

This chain joins TRBV9 and TRBJ2-1; 11 positions agree with TRBD2. The CDR3 contains 18 residues. V dropped 0 bases and J dropped 0; count of bases not matched to a gene: 5. Germline CDR1 is SGDLS and CDR2 is YYNGEE. The CDR3 sequence is CASSVATSGTSSYNEQFF. CDR3 DNA sequence: TGTGCCAGCAGCGTAGCGACTAGCGGGACCAGCTCCTACAATGAGCAGTTCTTC.

The chain carries TRBV19 and TRBJ1-6, with a tentative D call TRBD1 (5 bases). V was cut by 3 bases and J by 7 bases, with 13 bases left in between. Germline V gives CDR1 LNHDA, CDR2 SQIVND (reference sequence). The CDR3 consists of 15 residues. CDR3 loop: CASSIPGVRNSPLHF. The CDR3 nucleotides are TGTGCCAGTAGTATTCCGGGGGTGAGAAATTCACCCCTCCACTTT.

The chain is built from TRBV7-3 and TRBJ1-2, with 7 bases lining up with TRBD1. With 5 bases clipped from V and 3 bases from J, the junction kept 12 bases outside the gene matches. This CDR3 has 16 residues. Germline CDR1 SGHTA, CDR2 FQGTGA. For the CDR3, the DNA is TGTGCCAGCAGCCCTTACCCGGATGACAGGGACTATGGCTACACCTTC. Translation gives CASSPYPDDRDYGYTF.

The CDR3 DNA follows: TGTGCCAGCAGCCCCCTCCGGGACAGTAATCAGCCCCAGCATTTT. Protein product: CASSPLRDSNQPQHF. The chain links TRBV11-2 to TRBJ1-5; 7 bases are a match to TRBD1. This CDR3 is built from 15 residues. From germline, CDR1 is SGHAT and CDR2 FQNNGV. V dropped 5 bases and J dropped 4; count of bases not matched to a gene: 8.

The chain recombines TRBV6-5 with TRBJ1-3; D gene unclear. The CDR3 is 13 residues long. Trimming stripped 0 bases from V and 2 bases from J, with 2 bases between. Germline V gene lookup returns CDR1 MNHEY and CDR2 SVGAGI. The CDR3 region is CASSYSAGNTIYF. The CDR3 DNA is TGTGCCAGCAGTTACTCCGCTGGAAACACCATATATTTT.

CDR3 in amino acids: CASSPRTGENRNTIQYF. The CDR3 region has the DNA TGTGCCAGCAGCCCCAGGACAGGGGAAAACCGAAATACCATTCAGTACTTC. This chain links TRBV5-5 with TRBJ2-4; TRBD1 aligns across 9 bases. Unmatched junction bases numbered 17, after V lost 4 bases and J lost 9 bases. CDR1 and CDR2 (germline): SGHKS, YYEKEE (reference sequence). The CDR3 extends over 17 amino acids.

This clone occurred a few times. The chain employs TRBV6-1 and TRBJ1-2, with 9 bases lining up with TRBD1. The CDR3 covers 14 residues. Per the germline V gene, CDR1 is MNHNS and CDR2 is SASEGT. After removal of 2 bases from V and 7 bases from J, the junction contained 5 bases not matched to a gene. CDR3 sequence reads: CASSEYVDRGGYTF. CDR3 sequence (DNA): TGTGCCAGCAGTGAATATGTGGACAGGGGTGGCTACACCTTC.

The rearrangement uses TRBV30 and TRBJ1-3; D unresolved. The CDR3 extends over 16 amino acids. Germline V gene lookup returns CDR1 GTSNPN and CDR2 SVGIG (reference sequence). The germline V and J ends were trimmed by 3 bases and 2 bases, with 17 bases remaining between them. The CDR3 DNA follows: TGTGCCTGGAGCCTAAGCTTCCGTTCCCCTGGAAACACCATATATTTT. Its protein product is CAWSLSFRSPGNTIYF.

V gene TRBV27 combines with J gene TRBJ2-5; TRBD1 is a possible D gene (5 bases). Trimming removed 2 bases at V and 3 bases at J, with 19 bases between. The V gene's germline CDR1 is MNHEY and CDR2 SMNVEV (reference sequence). The CDR3 loop spans 17 amino acids. In nucleotides, the CDR3 is TGTGCCAGCAGTTTAAATCCTCCTGGACAAGCTAAAGAGACCCAGTACTTC. This encodes CASSLNPPGQAKETQYF.

This sequence joins TRBV2 and TRBJ1-5; D is ambiguous. Germline-derived CDR1 and CDR2 are SNHLY and FYNNEI. V was clipped by 6 bases and J by 7 bases, with 22 bases between them. The CDR3 loop spans 16 amino acids. This CDR3 is CASSFLLAASGQPQHF. CDR3 in DNA: TGTGCCAGCAGCTTTCTCCTTGCAGCCTCGGGGCAGCCCCAGCATTTT.

This clone was seen only a few times. The chain uses TRBV28 and TRBJ2-2; D call uncertain. V gave up 3 bases and J gave up 2 bases, with 10 bases separating them. Germline values: CDR1 MDHEN, CDR2 SYDVKM. There are 15 residues in the CDR3. CDR3 DNA: TGTGCCAGCAGTTTTAGTCACCTCAACACCGGGGAGCTGTTTTTT. Translation gives CASSFSHLNTGELFF. Combining the CDR3 with reference TRBV28 and TRBJ2-2 gives the whole variable domain DVKVTQSSRYLVKRTGEKVFLECVQDMDHENMFWYRQDPGLGLRLIYFSYDVKMKEKGDIPEGYSVSREKKERFSLILESASTNQTSMYLCASSFSHLNTGELFFGEGSRLTVL.